Detailed here is one T cell receptor beta chain. The antigen is not known. With 3 bases removed from V and 9 bases from J, the gap between germline ends came to 13 bases. CDR3 length equals 13 residues. The sample comes from a study of Ad26.COV2.S vaccination and SARS-CoV-2 variants. Indicated treatment: approximately 18 received Ad26.COV2.S at low or high dose, single or two shots; 5 received placebo; per-sample allocation not given. Specimens were obtained on day 63 following the first vaccine or placebo injection. Whole-study results and caveats: Spike-specific CD8+ and CD4+ T cell responses reportedly showed substantial breadth after vaccination. Among vaccine recipients, spike-specific TCR breadth exceeded that of placebo recipients.

Data came from immunoSEQ multiplex PCR; TCRdb stores just in-frame clones and leaves some out. The data show just over 350,000 clones, with approximately 85% seen just once and roughly 3.5% held by the top ten. The source of this sequence is a person aged 18-65 years who received the Ad26.COV2.S COVID-19 vaccine or a placebo. This specimen consisted of peripheral blood, obtained in a trial of Ad26.COV2.S vaccine versus placebo. V is TRBV12-3 or TRBV12-4 and J is TRBJ2-3; D gene uncertain. CDR3 sequence: CASSLVKVGTQYF. The CDR3 region has the DNA TGTGCCAGCAGTTTGGTTAAAGTGGGAACGCAGTATTTT.